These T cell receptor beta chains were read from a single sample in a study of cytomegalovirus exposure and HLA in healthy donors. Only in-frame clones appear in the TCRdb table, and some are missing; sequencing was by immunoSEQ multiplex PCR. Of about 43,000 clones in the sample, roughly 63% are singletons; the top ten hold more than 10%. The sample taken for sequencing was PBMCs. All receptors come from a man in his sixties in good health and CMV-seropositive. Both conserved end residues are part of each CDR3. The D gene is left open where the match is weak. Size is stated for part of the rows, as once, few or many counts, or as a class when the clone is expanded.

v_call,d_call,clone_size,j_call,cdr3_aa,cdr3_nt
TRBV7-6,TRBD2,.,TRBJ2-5,CASSLGLASGRFGQETQYF,TGTGCCAGCAGCTTAGGGTTGGCTAGCGGGAGGTTTGGCCAAGAGACCCAGTACTTC
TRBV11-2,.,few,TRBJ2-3,CASSPNRDTDTQYF,TGTGCCAGCAGCCCAAACAGGGATACAGATACGCAGTATTTT
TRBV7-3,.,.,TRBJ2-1,CASSLTGVGYNEQFF,TGTGCCAGCAGCTTAACGGGAGTTGGTTACAATGAGCAGTTCTTC
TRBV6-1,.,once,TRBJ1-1,CASSGGHEAFF,TGTGCCAGCAGTGGGGGACACGAAGCTTTCTTT
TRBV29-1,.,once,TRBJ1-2,CSVQQGLIPHGYTF,TGCAGCGTCCAACAGGGCCTCATTCCCCATGGCTACACCTTC
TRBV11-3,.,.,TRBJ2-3,CASSLDIADTQYF,TGTGCCAGCAGCTTAGATATCGCAGATACGCAGTATTTT
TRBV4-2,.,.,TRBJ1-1,CASSFGVYGSQDTEAFF,TGTGCCAGCAGTTTCGGTGTTTATGGGAGTCAGGACACTGAAGCTTTCTTT
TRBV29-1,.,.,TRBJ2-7,CSVELAGLVEQYF,TGCAGCGTTGAATTGGCAGGTTTGGTCGAGCAGTACTTC
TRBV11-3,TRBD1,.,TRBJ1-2,CASSRHRGIYGYTF,TGTGCCAGCAGCCGTCACAGGGGGATCTATGGCTACACCTTC
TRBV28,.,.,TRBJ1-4,CASRTSVQGPNEKLFF,TGTGCCAGCAGAACATCCGTACAGGGTCCTAATGAAAAACTGTTTTTT
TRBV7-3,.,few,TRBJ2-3,CASSLSVAENTQYF,TGTGCCAGCAGCTTATCTGTAGCAGAAAATACGCAGTATTTT
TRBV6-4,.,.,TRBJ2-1,CASSRQREDEQFF,TGTGCCAGCAGTCGCCAGAGGGAAGATGAGCAGTTCTTC
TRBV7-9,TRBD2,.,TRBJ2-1,CASSFPSGNEQFF,TGTGCCAGCAGCTTCCCTAGCGGGAATGAGCAGTTCTTC
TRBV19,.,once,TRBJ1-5,CASSMRTLGQPQHF,TGTGCCAGTAGTATGAGGACTTTGGGGCAGCCCCAGCATTTT
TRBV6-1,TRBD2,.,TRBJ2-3,CASSASGGTDTQYF,TGTGCCAGCAGTGCTAGCGGGGGCACAGATACGCAGTATTTT
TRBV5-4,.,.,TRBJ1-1,CASSVAGGQAFF,TGTGCCAGCAGCGTCGCCGGGGGTCAAGCTTTCTTT
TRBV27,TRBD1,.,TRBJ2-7,CASSLLSGTGFHNTYF,TGTGCCAGCAGTTTACTCTCCGGGACAGGGTTCCATAATACGTACTTC
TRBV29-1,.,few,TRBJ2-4,CSVGSFLGAVNIQYF,TGCAGCGTCGGCTCCTTTCTCGGCGCGGTCAACATTCAGTACTTC
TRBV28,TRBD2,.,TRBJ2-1,CASTAFSGSNEQFF,TGTGCCAGCACGGCCTTTAGCGGGAGCAATGAGCAGTTCTTC
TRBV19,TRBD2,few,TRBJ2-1,CASSISLAGNNEQFF,TGTGCCAGTAGTATATCACTAGCGGGAAACAATGAGCAGTTCTTC